The subject of this entry is one T cell receptor beta chain. What it binds is unknown. Repertoires were generated with immunoSEQ multiplex PCR, while TCRdb's copy carries only in-frame clones and drops some. The sample consists of about 78,000 clones, roughly 86% of them appearing once. Trimming stripped 5 bases from V and 7 bases from J, with 15 bases between. The CDR3 covers 14 residues. Germline assignment: CDR1 LNHDA and CDR2 SQIVND (reference sequence). This entry belongs to a study of T cells in localized non-small cell lung cancer. Study conclusions and caveats: Higher adjacent-lung clonality was associated with shorter survival. In uninvolved adjacent lung, T cell clonality reached its highest value, exceeding tumor.

The chain links TRBV19 to TRBJ2-1; perhaps D is TRBD1 or TRBD2 (5 bases each). The sequence was collected from a man aged 35 to 70 with stage I lung adenocarcinoma. The input for sequencing was peripheral blood, taken before any cancer treatment. The CDR3 DNA reads TGTGCCAGTAGTGCCTACGGGACCATGAATGAGCAGTTCTTC. Protein sequence: CASSAYGTMNEQFF.